This passage covers 18 T cell receptor beta chains from one sample sequenced in a study of T cell responses to AZD1222 COVID-19 vaccine. Clones were sequenced by immunoSEQ multiplex PCR, and TCRdb holds only the in-frame ones, with some missing. This sample carries under 200,000 clones, about 91% of them seen once, and the ten largest clones take under 2.5%. Sequencing used peripheral blood, obtained on day 0 of AZD1222 vaccination. The receptors originated from an adult in good health.

The rearrangement joins TRBV7-9 to TRBJ1-1, with a weak D call TRBD1 (5 bases). CDR3 size: 13 residues. CDR1 and CDR2 (germline): SEHNR, FQNEAQ (reference sequence). The V end was cut by 7 bases, the J end by 4 bases, with 13 bases between. The CDR3 DNA sequence: TGTGCCAGCAACCTACCCGGGGGCACTGAAGCTTTCTTT. Amino acid sequence: CASNLPGGTEAFF.

The chain uses TRBV19 and TRBJ1-5; no clear D gene. The CDR3 extends over 9 amino acids. Per the germline V gene, CDR1 is LNHDA and CDR2 is SQIVND (reference sequence). V was clipped by 6 bases and J by 8 bases, with 2 bases between them. Written as DNA, the CDR3 is TGTGCCAGTAGAGAGCCCCAGCATTTT. Its protein is CASREPQHF.

This clone was found once. The V gene is TRBV5-6, the J gene TRBJ1-5; D is uncertain. Deletions cut 0 bases from V and 1 base from J, with 8 bases between. There are 15 residues in the CDR3. CDR1 and CDR2 (germline): SGHDT, YYEEEE. The CDR3 protein is CASSLGPGSNQPQHF. CDR3 nucleotide sequence: TGTGCCAGCAGCTTGGGGCCCGGGAGCAATCAGCCCCAGCATTTT.

The chain uses TRBV27 and TRBJ1-1; D may be TRBD1 (5 bases). Trimming cost V 7 bases and J 4 bases, with 13 bases left between them. Looked up from germline, CDR1 is MNHEY and CDR2 is SMNVEV (reference sequence). CDR3 size: 13 residues. CDR3 sequence (DNA): TGTGCCAGCATTCGGCCGGGGGGCACTGAAGCTTTCTTT. Translation: CASIRPGGTEAFF.

This chain connects TRBV3-1 (or the pseudogene TRBV3-2) to TRBJ2-7; the D gene could be TRBD1 or TRBD2 (5 bases each). V lost 0 bases, J lost 9 bases, and 12 bases lay in between. Germline-derived CDR1 and CDR2 are LGHDT and YNNKEL (reference sequence). The length of the CDR3 is 13 residues. In nucleotides, the CDR3 is TGTGCCAGCAGCCAAGATCTGTTCGGGGCGCAGTACTTC. This sequence encodes CASSQDLFGAQYF.

This clone has just one count. The rearrangement links TRBV15 to TRBJ2-1, with D possibly TRBD1 on 6 matching bases. CDR1 and CDR2 (germline): LNHNV, YYDKDF (reference sequence). The CDR3 is made up of 13 amino acids. The V end was cut by 2 bases, the J end by 9 bases, with 11 bases between. This CDR3 is CATSRSRGSEQFF. The CDR3 DNA reads as TGTGCCACCAGCAGATCGAGGGGGAGTGAGCAGTTCTTC.

This clone was detected once. The J gene is TRBJ1-6, the V gene TRBV4-1; the D gene is possibly TRBD1 (5 bases). The CDR3 is made up of 15 amino acids. CDR1 is MGHRA and CDR2 is YSYEKL in the germline V gene. The V end lost 1 base, the J end lost 6 bases, and 10 bases lay between the germline ends. The CDR3 here is CASSQGGQGNSPLHF. CDR3 DNA: TGCGCCAGCAGCCAAGGAGGGCAGGGTAATTCACCCCTCCACTTT.

The V and J genes are TRBV28 and TRBJ1-1; D perhaps matches TRBD1 (6 bases). Trimming left V 2 bases short and J 4 bases short, with 23 bases between. Germline V gives CDR1 MDHEN, CDR2 SYDVKM. The CDR3 covers 18 residues. The chain's CDR3 is CASSLRKLQGWGSTEAFF. The CDR3 DNA follows: TGTGCCAGCAGTTTACGTAAACTCCAGGGGTGGGGGAGCACTGAAGCTTTCTTT.

This chain connects TRBV7-2 to TRBJ2-5; tentative D call: TRBD1 (5 bases). CDR1 and CDR2 (germline): SGHTA, FQGNSA. V was trimmed by 1 base and J by 6 bases, leaving 9 bases between them. The CDR3 sequence is 13 residues long. Written as DNA, the CDR3 is TGTGCCAGCAGCTTAGGCAGGGAACAGACCCAGTACTTC. As protein: CASSLGREQTQYF. Using reference TRBV7-2 and TRBJ2-5 for the parts outside the CDR3, the full variable domain is GAGVSQSPSNKVTEKGKDVELRCDPISGHTALYWYRQSLGQGLEFLIYFQGNSAPDKSGLPSDRFSAERTGGSVSTLTIQRTQQEDSAVYLCASSLGREQTQYFGPGTRLLVL.

The chain employs TRBV6-4 and TRBJ1-1, with 9 bases that match TRBD1. With V trimmed by 0 bases and J by 6 bases, 8 bases remained unmatched. The germline CDR1 and CDR2 sequences are MRHNA and SNTAGT. This CDR3 region has 16 residues. The CDR3 DNA follows: TGTGCCAGCAGTGACTCGTCCGGGACAGGGTTTGCTGAAGCTTTCTTT. This translates into CASSDSSGTGFAEAFF.

The chain links TRBV10-3 to TRBJ1-1; possibly TRBD1 for D (5 bases). Germline assignment: CDR1 ENHRY and CDR2 SYGVKD. This CDR3 has 14 residues. Trimming stripped 1 base from V and 1 base from J, with 7 bases between. In DNA, the CDR3 is TGTGCCATCAGTGAGTACCAGGGGAACACTGAAGCTTTCTTT. Translating gives CAISEYQGNTEAFF.

This chain connects TRBV13 to TRBJ2-7; no definite D call. The CDR3 contains 12 residues. Trimming left V 0 bases short and J 7 bases short, with 7 bases between. In germline, CDR1 is PRHDT, CDR2 FYEKMQ (reference sequence). CDR3 in amino acids: CASSLGPNEQYF. DNA of the CDR3: TGTGCCAGCAGCTTAGGACCAAATGAGCAGTACTTC.

Only one count was recorded for this clone. The J gene is TRBJ2-1, the V gene TRBV7-2; 7 bases agree with TRBD1. The germline V gene encodes CDR1 SGHTA and CDR2 FQGNSA. After removal of 9 bases from V and 12 bases from J, the junction contained 14 bases not matched to a gene. This CDR3 comprises 13 residues. The CDR3 bases are TGTGCCAGAAACAGGGGAGAGTCCCCGGGGCAGTTCTTC. Encoded protein: CARNRGESPGQFF.

This clone was observed a few times. This chain uses TRBV30 with TRBJ1-4, with unresolved D. Looked up from germline, CDR1 is GTSNPN and CDR2 is SVGIG (reference sequence). The CDR3 loop spans 12 amino acids. The V and J ends lost 8 bases and 6 bases respectively, with 13 bases between them. The DNA for the CDR3 is TGTGCCCTGGCGGTGGCGGATGAAAAACTGTTTTTT. Translated, it gives CALAVADEKLFF. Combining the CDR3 with reference TRBV30 and TRBJ1-4 gives the whole variable domain SQTIHQWPATLVQPVGSPLSLECTVEGTSNPNLYWYRQAAGRGLQLLFYSVGIGQISSEVPQNLSASRPQDRQFILSSKKLLLSDSGFYLCALAVADEKLFFGSGTQLSVL.

This chain uses TRBV7-7 with TRBJ1-2; D ambiguous. The CDR3 consists of 15 residues. V dropped 2 bases and J dropped 7 bases, with 17 bases sitting between them. Germline V gene sequence: CDR1 SSHAT, CDR2 FNYEAQ (reference sequence). The CDR3 loop reads CASSLQQMRLLGYTF. CDR3 sequence (DNA): TGTGCCAGCAGCTTACAACAGATGCGGTTGCTTGGCTACACCTTC.

The gene calls are TRBV6-5 and TRBJ1-2; 7 bases line up with TRBD1. Germline V CDR1 and CDR2: MNHEY, SVGAGI. The J segment lost 3 bases and the V segment lost 5 bases, leaving 6 bases of the junction unmatched. The CDR3 has 14 amino acids. This CDR3 reads CASSLQGKDYGYTF. The CDR3 DNA is TGTGCCAGCAGTCTACAGGGGAAGGACTATGGCTACACCTTC.

V usage is TRBV6-1 and J usage is TRBJ2-3; D may be TRBD2 (5 bases). Germline lookup yields CDR1 MNHNS and CDR2 SASEGT. The CDR3 is made up of 16 amino acids. The V end was cut by 2 bases, the J end by 0 bases, with 12 bases between. The chain's CDR3 is CASSEYTTGSTDTQYF. CDR3 coding DNA: TGTGCCAGCAGTGAATATACAACGGGGAGCACAGATACGCAGTATTTT.

The chain links TRBV28 to TRBJ1-6; D not certain. The CDR3 is 12 amino acids. V dropped 3 bases and J dropped 6 bases, with 3 bases sitting between them. Germline V CDR1 and CDR2: MDHEN, SYDVKM. CDR3 residues: CASSFGNSPLHF. In DNA, the CDR3 is TGTGCCAGCAGTTTTGGTAATTCACCCCTCCACTTT.